This is a list of T cell receptor beta chains from one sample in a study of tumor-infiltrating lymphocytes in localized non-small cell lung cancer. Here immunoSEQ multiplex PCR was the method, and the copy in TCRdb shows in-frame clones only, minus some. The data contain some 15,000 clones, roughly four fifths of them singletons. The sequenced material came from lung tumor tissue. The source is a human donor with non-small cell lung cancer. Each CDR3 is given with its conserved first and last residue.

V gene	J gene	CDR3 protein
TRBV6-5	TRBJ1-1	CASSYLDRSEAFF
TRBV6-1	TRBJ1-5	CASRRTGDSNQPQHF
TRBV30	TRBJ2-3	CAWSVSLADTQYF
TRBV29-1	TRBJ2-7	CSVVSHAEGNEQYF
TRBV25-1	TRBJ1-2	CASSSSIYGYTF
TRBV30	TRBJ2-7	CAWSPAGGTGTYEQYF
TRBV6-1	TRBJ2-5	CASRGGTRQETQYF
TRBV5-6	TRBJ2-1	CASSFGPRFGEQFF
TRBV18	TRBJ2-1	CASSPSAGLYNEQFF
TRBV2	TRBJ2-7	CASSRTSGGASEQYF
TRBV19	TRBJ1-3	CASYEGLSGNTIYF
TRBV19	TRBJ1-6	CASSADRAGPLHF
TRBV5-1	TRBJ2-1	CASSLREYAEQFF
TRBV10-1	TRBJ2-2	CASSEDGGSNTGELFF
TRBV7-8	TRBJ1-1	CASSLGTVNTEAFF
TRBV28	TRBJ2-1	CASSGSGAYNEQFF
TRBV29-1	TRBJ1-5	CSVAPGGNQPQHF
TRBV6-5	TRBJ1-1	CAAGRGGRSTEAFF
TRBV18	TRBJ2-3	CASSPRDTTDTQYF
TRBV6-5	TRBJ2-2	CASSYSRVNTGELFF
TRBV5-1	TRBJ2-1	CASSPGTSYEQFF
TRBV7-3	TRBJ2-6	CASSLTFAGANVLTF
TRBV2	TRBJ1-4	CASSEGQAEKLFF
TRBV7-9	TRBJ2-2	CASTGALQAGELFF
TRBV5-4	TRBJ2-7	CASSLGLAGGTNEQYF
TRBV10-3	TRBJ2-7	CAISERGNEQYF
TRBV5-4	TRBJ2-2	CASSLTSGNTGELFF
TRBV19	TRBJ1-2	CASTLGQGANDYTF
TRBV2	TRBJ2-3	CATEERLRTDTQYF
TRBV10-2	TRBJ2-1	CASSPGGFGNEQFF
TRBV6-5	TRBJ2-7	CASRGTGLFEQYF
TRBV7-2	TRBJ1-2	CASSFQGRAYGYTF
TRBV6-5	TRBJ2-7	CASSYSTSGGEKQYF
TRBV18	TRBJ1-2	CASSPPGQGAVDGYTF
TRBV6-5	TRBJ2-7	CASRRSAGTSYEQYF
TRBV7-8	TRBJ2-3	CASSSRLLSTDTQYF
TRBV2	TRBJ1-5	CASKGQHDKPQHF
TRBV7-8	TRBJ1-1	CASGDREGYTEAFF
TRBV14	TRBJ1-1	CASSQGIGGRWLNTEAFF
TRBV5-1	TRBJ2-1	CASRAGAYNEQFF
TRBV30	TRBJ1-1	CAWSEGQAVDTEAFF
TRBV6-1	TRBJ2-7	CASSARLSSYEQYF
TRBV5-6	TRBJ1-6	CASSTGQPNSPLHF
TRBV6-6	TRBJ2-1	CASSYSKDEQFF
TRBV20-1	TRBJ2-5	CSAQDQETQYF
TRBV6-6	TRBJ2-7	CASSYVEGYEQYF
TRBV19	TRBJ2-1	CASSSTGIEQFF